This T cell receptor (beta chain) is drawn from a study of CD8 T cells in Susac syndrome. RNA, at about 0.5 to 1 ug, was reverse transcribed with random hexamers. The method of amplification for TCR beta CDR3 was immunoSEQ multiplex PCR, covering 54 Vbeta and 13 Jbeta. Each CDR3 protein is one row after TCRdb ran MiXCR on the immunoSEQ multiplex PCR reads. The table includes 100,000 or so distinct CDR3 sequences, roughly 96% detected once. The clonotype originates from a human donor with Susac syndrome. The material sequenced was CD8+ T cells from PBMCs.

CDR3 in amino acids: CASVAGGHNEQFF. The CDR3 DNA reads TGTGCCAGCGTAGCGGGAGGACACAATGAGCAGTTCTTC. The chain uses TRBV19 and TRBJ2-1; TRBD2 matches at 10 bases. The CDR3 is made up of 13 amino acids. Germline loops: CDR1 LNHDA, CDR2 SQIVND (reference sequence). V lost 9 bases to trimming and J lost 5 bases; unmatched junction nucleotides: 4.